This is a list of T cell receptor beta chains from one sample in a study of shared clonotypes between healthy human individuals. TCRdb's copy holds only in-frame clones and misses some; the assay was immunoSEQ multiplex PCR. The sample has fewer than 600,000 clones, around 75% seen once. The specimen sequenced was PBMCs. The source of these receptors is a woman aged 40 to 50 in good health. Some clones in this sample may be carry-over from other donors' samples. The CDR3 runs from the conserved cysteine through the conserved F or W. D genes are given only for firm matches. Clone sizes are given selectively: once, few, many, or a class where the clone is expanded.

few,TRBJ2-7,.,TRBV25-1,CASSEGAGQGGWSYEQYF,TGTGCCAGCAGTGAAGGAGCGGGCCAGGGAGGCTGGTCCTACGAGCAGTACTTC
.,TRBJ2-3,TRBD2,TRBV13,CASSLDLLAGWVDTQYF,TGTGCCAGCAGCTTAGACCTACTAGCGGGATGGGTAGATACGCAGTATTTT
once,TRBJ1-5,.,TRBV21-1,CASSRRAPGINQPQHF,TGTGCCAGCAGCCGGAGGGCCCCAGGCATCAATCAGCCCCAGCATTTT
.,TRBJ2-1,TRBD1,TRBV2,CASTTGQVDEQFF,TGTGCCAGCACCACCGGACAGGTCGATGAGCAGTTCTTC
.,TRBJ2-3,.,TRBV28,CASSRDTDTQYF,TGTGCCAGCAGCCGCGACACAGATACGCAGTATTTT
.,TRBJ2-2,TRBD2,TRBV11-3,CASSSGLAGGAGELFF,TGTGCCAGCAGCTCCGGACTAGCGGGAGGGGCCGGGGAGCTGTTTTTT
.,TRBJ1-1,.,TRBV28,CASSLMRITEAFF,TGTGCCAGCAGTTTAATGCGGATAACTGAAGCTTTCTTT
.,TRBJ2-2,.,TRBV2,CASILYPNTGELFF,TGTGCCAGCATCCTCTATCCGAACACCGGGGAGCTGTTTTTT
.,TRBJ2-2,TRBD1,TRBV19,CASSGQGYTGELFF,TGTGCCAGTAGTGGACAGGGTTATACCGGGGAGCTGTTTTTT
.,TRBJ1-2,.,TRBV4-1,CASSHPITGFYGYTF,TGCGCCAGCAGCCATCCTATTACAGGGTTCTATGGCTACACCTTC
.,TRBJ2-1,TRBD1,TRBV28,CASSLRKQGSYNEQFF,TGTGCCAGCAGCTTACGAAAACAGGGGTCCTACAATGAGCAGTTCTTC
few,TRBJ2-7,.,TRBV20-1,CSAAGSYEQYF,TGCAGTGCCGCGGGCTCCTACGAGCAGTACTTC
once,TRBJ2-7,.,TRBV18,CASSPTIEAYEQYF,TGTGCCAGCTCACCTACCATAGAAGCCTACGAGCAGTACTTC
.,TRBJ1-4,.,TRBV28,CASSLLAGKLFF,TGTGCCAGCAGTTTACTTGCCGGAAAACTGTTTTTT
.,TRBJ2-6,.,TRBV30,CAWARLEANVLTF,TGTGCCTGGGCCAGGCTCGAGGCCAACGTCCTGACTTTC
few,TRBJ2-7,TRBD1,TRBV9,CASSVDRGGYEQYF,TGTGCCAGCAGCGTAGACAGGGGCGGCTACGAGCAGTACTTC
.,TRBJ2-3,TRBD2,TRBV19,CASSRASGRTDTQYF,TGTGCCAGTAGTAGGGCTAGCGGACGCACAGATACGCAGTATTTT
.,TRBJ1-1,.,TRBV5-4,CASSLAGFTEAFF,TGTGCCAGCAGCTTGGCAGGCTTCACTGAAGCTTTCTTT
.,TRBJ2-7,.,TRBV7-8,CASSLVPNTYEQYF,TGTGCCAGCAGCTTAGTCCCGAATACCTACGAGCAGTACTTC
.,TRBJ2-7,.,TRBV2,CASRVGGYPIYEQYF,TGTGCCAGCAGGGTAGGGGGGTATCCAATCTACGAGCAGTACTTC
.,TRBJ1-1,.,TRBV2,CASRPVSNTEAFF,TGTGCCAGCAGGCCCGTCTCCAACACTGAAGCTTTCTTT
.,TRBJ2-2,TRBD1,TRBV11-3,CASSLGGQGASGELFF,TGTGCCAGCAGCTTAGGAGGACAGGGGGCTTCCGGGGAGCTGTTTTTT
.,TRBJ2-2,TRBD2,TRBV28,CASREAGGNTGELFF,TGTGCCAGCAGAGAAGCGGGGGGGAACACCGGGGAGCTGTTTTTT
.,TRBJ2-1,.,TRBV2,CASSDPGGFNEQFF,TGTGCCAGCAGTGATCCAGGGGGGTTCAATGAGCAGTTCTTC
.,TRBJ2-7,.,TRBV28,CASSLQGPGYEQYF,TGTGCCAGCAGTTTACAGGGGCCGGGCTACGAGCAGTACTTC
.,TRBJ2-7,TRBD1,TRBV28,CASSSFLPGQGEVYEQYF,TGTGCCAGCAGTTCCTTCCTCCCGGGACAGGGGGAGGTTTACGAGCAGTACTTC
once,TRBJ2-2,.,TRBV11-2,CASSWTRDTGELFF,TGTGCCAGCAGCTGGACCCGGGACACCGGGGAGCTGTTTTTT
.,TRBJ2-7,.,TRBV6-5,CASSYSIVGDVYEQYF,TGTGCCAGCAGTTACTCGATCGTCGGGGATGTCTACGAGCAGTACTTC
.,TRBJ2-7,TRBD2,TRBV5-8,CASSLGGLAGEF,TGTGCCAGCAGCTTGGGGGGACTAGCGGGAGAATTC
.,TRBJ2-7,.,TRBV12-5,CASGLVGWGSYEQYF,TGTGCTAGTGGTTTGGTAGGTTGGGGCTCCTACGAGCAGTACTTC
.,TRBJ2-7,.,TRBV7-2,CASSLRRAYEQYF,TGTGCCAGCAGCTTAAGGCGGGCCTACGAGCAGTACTTC
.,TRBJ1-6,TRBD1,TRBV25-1,CASSTGTGGSPLHF,TGTGCCAGCAGTACCGGGACAGGGGGTTCACCCCTCCACTTT
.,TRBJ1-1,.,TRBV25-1,CASSALSRQNTEAFF,TGTGCCAGCAGTGCCCTATCAAGACAGAACACTGAAGCTTTCTTT
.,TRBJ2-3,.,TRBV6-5,CASRETGGTDTQYF,TGTGCCAGCAGAGAAACGGGAGGCACAGATACGCAGTATTTT
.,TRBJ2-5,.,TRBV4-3,CASSQEGGQPGETQYF,TGCGCCAGCAGCCAAGAAGGAGGGCAGCCCGGGGAGACCCAGTACTTC
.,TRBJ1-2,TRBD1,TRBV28,CASSLLGGGGYGYTF,TGTGCCAGCAGTTTATTAGGGGGCGGTGGCTATGGCTACACCTTC
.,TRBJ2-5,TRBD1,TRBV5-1,CASSRGQGGRETQYF,TGCGCCAGCAGCAGGGGACAGGGTGGAAGAGAGACCCAGTACTTC
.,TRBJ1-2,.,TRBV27,CASSNLRGGQGYTF,TGTGCCAGCTCCAACCTTCGGGGGGGACAAGGCTACACCTTC
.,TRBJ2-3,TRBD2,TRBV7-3,CASSLLAGGSDTQYF,TGTGCCAGCAGCTTACTAGCGGGAGGATCAGATACGCAGTATTTT
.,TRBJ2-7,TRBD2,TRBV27,CASSLRTSGSYEQYF,TGTGCCAGCAGTCTCCGGACTAGCGGCTCCTACGAGCAGTACTTC
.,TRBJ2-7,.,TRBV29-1,CSVGQGRFYEQYF,TGCAGCGTTGGGCAGGGGCGGTTTTACGAGCAGTACTTC
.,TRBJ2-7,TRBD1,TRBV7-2,CASTLDLGGPYEQYF,TGTGCCAGCACTTTAGACCTAGGGGGCCCTTACGAGCAGTACTTC
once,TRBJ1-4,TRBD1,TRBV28,CASSSGGDSLEKLFF,TGTGCCAGCAGTTCGGGTGGGGACAGCCTTGAAAAACTGTTTTTT
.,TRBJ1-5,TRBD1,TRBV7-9,CASSRTGGLQPQHF,TGTGCCAGCAGCCGGACAGGGGGGTTACAGCCCCAGCATTTT
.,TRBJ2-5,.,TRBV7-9,CASSLGGGRTQETQYF,TGTGCCAGCAGCTTAGGAGGGGGACGAACGCAAGAGACCCAGTACTTC
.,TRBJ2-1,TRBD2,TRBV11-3,CASSLGPSGKALNEQFF,TGTGCCAGCAGCTTAGGGCCTAGCGGGAAAGCGTTGAATGAGCAGTTCTTC
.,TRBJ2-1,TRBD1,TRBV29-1,CSVGGGWTGAYNEQFF,TGCAGCGTTGGAGGGGGGTGGACAGGGGCATACAATGAGCAGTTCTTC